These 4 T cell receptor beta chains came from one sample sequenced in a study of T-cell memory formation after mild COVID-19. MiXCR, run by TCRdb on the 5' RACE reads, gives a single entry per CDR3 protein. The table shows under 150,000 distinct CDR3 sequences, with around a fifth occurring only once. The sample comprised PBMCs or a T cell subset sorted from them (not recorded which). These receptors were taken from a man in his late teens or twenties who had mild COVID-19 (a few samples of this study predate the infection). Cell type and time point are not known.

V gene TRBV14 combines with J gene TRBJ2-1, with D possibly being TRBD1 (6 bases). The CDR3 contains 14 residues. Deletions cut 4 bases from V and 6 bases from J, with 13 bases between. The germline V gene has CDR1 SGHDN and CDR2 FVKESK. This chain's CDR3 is CASSLYRDTNEQFF. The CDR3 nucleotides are TGTGCCAGCAGCCTATACAGGGACACCAATGAGCAGTTCTTC. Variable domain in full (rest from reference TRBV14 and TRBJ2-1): EAGVTQFPSHSVIEKGQTVTLRCDPISGHDNLYWYRRVMGKEIKFLLHFVKESKQDESGMPNNRFLAERTGGTYSTLKVQPAELEDSGVYFCASSLYRDTNEQFFGPGTRLTVL.

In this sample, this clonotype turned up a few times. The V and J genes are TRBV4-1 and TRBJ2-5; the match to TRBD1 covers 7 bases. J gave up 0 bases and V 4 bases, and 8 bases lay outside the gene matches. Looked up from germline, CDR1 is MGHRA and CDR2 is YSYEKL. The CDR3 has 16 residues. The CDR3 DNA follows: TGCGCCAGCAGCCCCAACCCGACAGGGTACCAAGAGACCCAGTACTTC. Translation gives CASSPNPTGYQETQYF.

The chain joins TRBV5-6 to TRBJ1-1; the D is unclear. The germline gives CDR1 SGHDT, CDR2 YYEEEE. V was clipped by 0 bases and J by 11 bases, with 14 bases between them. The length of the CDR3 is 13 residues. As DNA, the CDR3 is TGTGCCAGCAGCTTGGGAGGGAAAGAGTTGGCTTTCTTT. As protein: CASSLGGKELAFF.

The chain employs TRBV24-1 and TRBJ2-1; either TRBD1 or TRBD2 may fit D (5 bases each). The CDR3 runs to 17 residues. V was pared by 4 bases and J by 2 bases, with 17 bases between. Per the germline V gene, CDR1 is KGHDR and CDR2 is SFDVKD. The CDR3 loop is CATSDPGTDTTYNEQFF. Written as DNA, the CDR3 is TGTGCCACCAGTGACCCGGGGACCGACACCACCTACAATGAGCAGTTCTTC.